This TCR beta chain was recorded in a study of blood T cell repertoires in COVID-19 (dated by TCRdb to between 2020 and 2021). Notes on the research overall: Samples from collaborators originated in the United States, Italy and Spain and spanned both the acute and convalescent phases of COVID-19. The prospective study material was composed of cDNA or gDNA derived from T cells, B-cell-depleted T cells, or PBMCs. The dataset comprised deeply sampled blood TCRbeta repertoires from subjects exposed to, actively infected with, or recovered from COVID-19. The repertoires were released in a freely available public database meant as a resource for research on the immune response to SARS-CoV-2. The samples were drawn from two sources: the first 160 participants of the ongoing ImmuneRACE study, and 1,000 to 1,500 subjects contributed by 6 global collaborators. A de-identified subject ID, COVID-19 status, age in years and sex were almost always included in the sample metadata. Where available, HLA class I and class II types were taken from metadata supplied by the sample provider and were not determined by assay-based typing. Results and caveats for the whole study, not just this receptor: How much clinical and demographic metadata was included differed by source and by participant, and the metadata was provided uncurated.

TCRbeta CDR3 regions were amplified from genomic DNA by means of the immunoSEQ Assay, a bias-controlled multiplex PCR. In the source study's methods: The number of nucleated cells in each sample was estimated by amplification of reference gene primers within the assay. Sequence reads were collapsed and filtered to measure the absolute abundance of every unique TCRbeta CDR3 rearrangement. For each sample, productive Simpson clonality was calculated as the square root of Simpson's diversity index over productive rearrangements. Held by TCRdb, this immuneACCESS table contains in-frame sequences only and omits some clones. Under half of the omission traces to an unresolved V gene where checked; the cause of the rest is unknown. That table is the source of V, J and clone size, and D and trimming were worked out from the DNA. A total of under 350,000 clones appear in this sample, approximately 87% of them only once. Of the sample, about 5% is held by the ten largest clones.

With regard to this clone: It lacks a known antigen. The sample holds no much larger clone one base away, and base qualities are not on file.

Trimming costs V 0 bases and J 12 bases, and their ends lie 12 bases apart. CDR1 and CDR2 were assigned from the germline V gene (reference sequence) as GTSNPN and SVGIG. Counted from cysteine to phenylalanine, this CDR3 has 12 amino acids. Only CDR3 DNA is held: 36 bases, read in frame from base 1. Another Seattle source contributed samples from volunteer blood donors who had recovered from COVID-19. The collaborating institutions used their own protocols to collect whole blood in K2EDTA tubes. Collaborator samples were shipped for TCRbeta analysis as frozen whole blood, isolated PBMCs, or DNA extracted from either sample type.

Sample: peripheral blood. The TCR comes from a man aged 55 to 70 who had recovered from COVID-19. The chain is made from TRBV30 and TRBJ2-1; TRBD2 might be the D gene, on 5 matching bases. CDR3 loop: CAWSVPPAGQFF. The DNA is TGTGCCTGGAGTGTTCCCCCGGCGGGGCAGTTCTTC. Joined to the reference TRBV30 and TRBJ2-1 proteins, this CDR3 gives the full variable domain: SQTIHQWPATLVQPVGSPLSLECTVEGTSNPNLYWYRQAAGRGLQLLFYSVGIGQISSEVPQNLSASRPQDRQFILSSKKLLLSDSGFYLCAWSVPPAGQFFGPGTRLTVL.